These 29 T cell receptor beta chains share one sample of origin, sequenced in a study of T cell responses to AZD1222 COVID-19 vaccine. Using immunoSEQ multiplex PCR, the repertoire was profiled, and TCRdb retains in-frame clones only, with some absent. Among around 99,000 clones, more than 85% were seen once, and the ten largest hold around 8.4%. The specimen comprised peripheral blood, sampled 28 days after the second AZD1222 dose. These receptors all come from an adult who received the AZD1222 COVID-19 vaccine.

The V call is TRBV4-3, the J call TRBJ1-1; D ambiguous. Germline CDR1 LGHNA, CDR2 YSLEER. CDR3 length equals 13 residues. Trimming removed 3 bases at V and 0 bases at J, with 5 bases between. The CDR3 nucleotides are TGCGCCAGCAGCCAGGAGATGAACACTGAAGCTTTCTTT. This sequence encodes CASSQEMNTEAFF.

The chain couples TRBV5-1 to TRBJ1-4; D not certain. Deletions cut 2 bases from V and 4 bases from J, with 15 bases between. CDR3 length: 16 amino acids. Germline loops: CDR1 SGHRS, CDR2 YFSETQ. CDR3 coding DNA: TGCGCCAGCAGCTTAAACCCCCCTGGGATTAATGAAAAACTGTTTTTT. Its protein product is CASSLNPPGINEKLFF. The variable domain in full, with the rest retrieved from reference TRBV5-1 and TRBJ1-4, is KAGVTQTPRYLIKTRGQQVTLSCSPISGHRSVSWYQQTPGQGLQFLFEYFSETQRNKGNFPGRFSGRQFSNSRSEMNVSTLELGDSALYLCASSLNPPGINEKLFFGSGTQLSVL.

This clone is a singleton in its sample. The rearrangement joins TRBV13 to TRBJ2-7, with D unclear. The ends were cut back, 5 bases at V and 3 bases at J, with 17 bases in the middle. Germline V gene lookup returns CDR1 PRHDT and CDR2 FYEKMQ (reference sequence). The CDR3 runs 15 residues. CDR3 sequence (DNA): TGTGCCAGCAGCCCCGGCGGAGCGTCACACTACGAGCAGTACTTC. Translation gives CASSPGGASHYEQYF.

The J gene is TRBJ2-7, the V gene TRBV5-1; unclear D gene. V dropped 9 bases and J dropped 6 bases, with 16 bases sitting between them. The germline V gene encodes CDR1 SGHRS and CDR2 YFSETQ. The CDR3 runs to 12 residues. The CDR3 sequence is CANNPPGCEQYF. The CDR3, as DNA: TGCGCCAACAACCCACCCGGTTGCGAGCAGTACTTC.

The chain couples TRBV28 to TRBJ2-1; D gene unclear. Germline V lookup: CDR1 MDHEN, CDR2 SYDVKM. This CDR3 is built from 12 residues. Trimming took 7 bases from V and 10 from J, leaving 14 bases between them. The CDR3 DNA reads TGTGCCAGCAATCAAGCCCCGATGGAGCAGTTCTTC. It is translated as CASNQAPMEQFF.

The chain recombines TRBV6-5 with TRBJ1-5, with 7 bases lining up with TRBD1. This CDR3 region has 13 residues. Germline CDR1 and CDR2: MNHEY and SVGAGI. The trim removed 7 bases at V and 3 bases at J, leaving 3 bases unmatched. DNA for the CDR3: TGTGCCAGCAAGGGACAGAACAATCAGCCCCAGCATTTT. Amino acids: CASKGQNNQPQHF.

V gene TRBV28 combines with J gene TRBJ1-2, with D uncertain. Per germline, CDR1 MDHEN and CDR2 SYDVKM. The CDR3 contains 12 residues. The V end lost 6 bases, the J end lost 5 bases, and 10 bases lay between the germline ends. The CDR3 DNA is TGTGCCAGCAGCCCAACCGTATATGGCTACACCTTC. This encodes CASSPTVYGYTF.

The genes are TRBV3-1 (or the pseudogene TRBV3-2) and TRBJ2-7, with D perhaps matching TRBD2 (7 bases). The CDR3 has 14 amino acids. Trimming removed 3 bases at V and 3 bases at J, with 12 bases between. CDR1 and CDR2 (germline): LGHDT, YNNKEL (reference sequence). The CDR3: CASSHRGGHYEQYF. The DNA of the CDR3 is TGTGCCAGCAGCCATCGCGGGGGCCACTACGAGCAGTACTTC.

V gene TRBV2 combines with J gene TRBJ2-5; D uncertain. The CDR3 extends over 14 amino acids. Per germline, CDR1 SNHLY and CDR2 FYNNEI. The V gene lost 7 bases and the J gene lost 4 bases, with 16 bases spanning the gap. The DNA of the CDR3 is TGTGCCAGCACCCCGACCCCCCACGGAGAGACCCAGTACTTC. Protein: CASTPTPHGETQYF.

The rearrangement links TRBV29-1 to TRBJ2-7; D may be TRBD1 or TRBD2 (5 bases each). There are 14 residues in the CDR3. Trimming removed 3 bases at V and 6 bases at J, with 18 bases between. CDR1 and CDR2 from the germline V gene are SQVTM and ANQGSEA. The CDR3 bases are TGCAGCGTTGAGAGGCTAGCTTGGGGGTCCGAGCAGTACTTC. Encoded protein: CSVERLAWGSEQYF.

The rearrangement uses TRBV29-1 and TRBJ1-1; 7 bases are shared with TRBD1. The J segment lost 4 bases and the V segment lost 1 base, leaving 9 bases of the junction unmatched. Looked up from germline, CDR1 is SQVTM and CDR2 is ANQGSEA. This CDR3 is 15 amino acids long. CDR3 coding DNA: TGCAGCGTTGAAGTTCGTCGGTACAGGGGCACTGAAGCTTTCTTT. Its protein product is CSVEVRRYRGTEAFF.

The gene calls are TRBV3-1 (or the pseudogene TRBV3-2) and TRBJ2-3; TRBD2 matches 8 bases. The CDR3 totals 17 residues. The J segment lost 1 base and the V segment lost 0 bases, leaving 6 bases of the junction unmatched. CDR1 is LGHDT, CDR2 YNNKEL, per germline (reference sequence). The CDR3: CASSQEGREGRTDTQYF. The DNA of the CDR3 is TGTGCCAGCAGCCAAGAGGGCCGGGAGGGCCGCACAGATACGCAGTATTTT.

V usage is TRBV2 and J usage is TRBJ2-1, with D hard to call. CDR3 size: 13 residues. Per germline, CDR1 SNHLY and CDR2 FYNNEI. With 4 bases removed from V and 4 bases from J, the gap between germline ends came to 8 bases. Written as DNA, the CDR3 is TGTGCCAGCAGTGTCACACATTACAATGAGCAGTTCTTC. Amino acid sequence: CASSVTHYNEQFF. The entire variable domain, with the rest obtained from reference TRBV2 and TRBJ2-1, is as follows: EPEVTQTPSHQVTQMGQEVILRCVPISNHLYFYWYRQILGQKVEFLVSFYNNEISEKSEIFDDQFSVERPDGSNFTLKIRSTKLEDSAMYFCASSVTHYNEQFFGPGTRLTVL.

This clone was recorded once. The chain combines TRBV18 with TRBJ2-2, with D possibly being TRBD1 or TRBD2 (5 bases each). V shed 2 bases and J shed 12 bases, with 13 bases lying between them. Germline CDR1 KGHSH, CDR2 LQKENI. CDR3 size: 13 residues. The CDR3 is CASSPGDARQLFF. CDR3 DNA sequence: TGTGCCAGCTCACCAGGGGACGCCCGACAGCTGTTTTTT.

The chain carries TRBV7-6 and TRBJ2-1, with a possible D match to TRBD1 (5 bases). The germline V gene has CDR1 SGHVS and CDR2 FNYEAQ. The CDR3 is made up of 15 amino acids. V was clipped by 1 base and J by 4 bases, with 11 bases between them. CDR3 sequence reads: CASSLVQAGYNEQFF. The DNA for the CDR3 is TGTGCCAGCAGCTTAGTTCAGGCAGGGTACAATGAGCAGTTCTTC.

The chain joins TRBV9 to TRBJ2-7; possibly TRBD2 for D (5 bases). Trimming removed 3 bases at V and 0 bases at J, with 10 bases between. Germline V gene sequence: CDR1 SGDLS, CDR2 YYNGEE. The CDR3 is 14 amino acids. CDR3 region: CASSEGGGSYEQYF. CDR3 in DNA: TGTGCCAGCAGCGAAGGCGGAGGCTCCTACGAGCAGTACTTC.

The chain employs TRBV6-5 and TRBJ1-6, with D maybe TRBD1 (5 bases). The CDR3 runs 13 residues. V was cut by 2 bases and J by 7 bases, with 6 bases left in between. Germline V gene sequence: CDR1 MNHEY, CDR2 SVGAGI. The CDR3 protein is CASSYGANSPLHF. CDR3 bases: TGTGCCAGCAGTTACGGGGCCAATTCACCCCTCCACTTT.

The chain uses TRBV4-1 and TRBJ2-6; 14 positions match TRBD2. Germline values: CDR1 MGHRA, CDR2 YSYEKL. V lost 4 bases, J lost 3 bases, and 2 bases stayed unmatched. This CDR3 region has 17 residues. The CDR3 DNA reads TGCGCCAGCAGCCGGGGACTAGCGGGAGATGGGGCCAACGTCCTGACTTTC. It encodes CASSRGLAGDGANVLTF.

J is TRBJ2-7 and V is TRBV28; D is uncertain. Trimming left V 6 bases short and J 2 bases short, with 17 bases between. Germline assignment: CDR1 MDHEN and CDR2 SYDVKM. The CDR3 runs 15 residues. For the CDR3, the DNA is TGTGCCAGCAGCCTCCCGGGTGATAGGCCCTACGAGCAGTACTTC. Translation gives CASSLPGDRPYEQYF.

This clone is a singleton in its sample. The chain joins TRBV6-6 to TRBJ2-7; D may correspond to TRBD1 or TRBD2 (5 bases each). CDR1 and CDR2 (germline): MNHNY, SVGAGI (reference sequence). The CDR3 length is 13 residues. V was trimmed by 6 bases and J by 2 bases, leaving 11 bases between them. CDR3 region: CASRPRGAYEQYF. CDR3 bases: TGTGCCAGCAGGCCGCGAGGGGCCTACGAGCAGTACTTC.

This clone was seen once. The chain couples TRBV6-5 to TRBJ1-2; D ambiguous. V was clipped by 6 bases and J by 1 base, with 15 bases between them. The CDR3 extends over 15 amino acids. Per the germline V gene, CDR1 is MNHEY and CDR2 is SVGAGI. This CDR3 is CASRLHPVGNYGYTF. CDR3 coding DNA: TGTGCCAGCAGGCTGCATCCCGTGGGTAACTATGGCTACACCTTC.

The chain couples TRBV7-2 to TRBJ2-7; D unclear. Trimming took off 4 bases at V and 4 bases at J, with 11 bases between the two ends. Germline V gene sequence: CDR1 SGHTA, CDR2 FQGNSA. The CDR3 has 13 residues. CDR3 nucleotide sequence: TGTGCCAGCAGCTCAAACCCCCTATACGAGCAGTACTTC. It encodes CASSSNPLYEQYF.

The V and J genes are TRBV7-9 and TRBJ2-5; 11 positions agree with TRBD1. The trim removed 3 bases at V and 3 bases at J, leaving 6 bases unmatched. This CDR3 is built from 16 residues. The germline V gene encodes CDR1 SEHNR and CDR2 FQNEAQ (reference sequence). The CDR3 sequence is CASSLLGQGGKETQYF. The CDR3 DNA sequence: TGTGCCAGCAGCTTGTTGGGACAGGGGGGGAAAGAGACCCAGTACTTC.

The chain couples TRBV6-2 or TRBV6-3 to TRBJ1-2; tentative D call: TRBD1 (6 bases). Trimming left V 4 bases short and J 6 bases short, with 6 bases between. From germline, CDR1 is MNHEY and CDR2 SVGEGT. This CDR3 contains 11 residues. The CDR3 here is CASSWGHGYTF. CDR3 in DNA: TGTGCCAGCAGTTGGGGGCATGGCTACACCTTC.

In its sample, this clone was seen once. V usage is TRBV25-1 and J usage is TRBJ1-1; D gene uncertain. The CDR3 loop spans 11 amino acids. Germline-derived CDR1 and CDR2 are MGHDK and SYGVNS. Trimming took 0 bases from V and 4 from J, leaving 0 bases between them. CDR3: CASSEYTEAFF. CDR3 sequence (DNA): TGTGCCAGCAGTGAATACACTGAAGCTTTCTTT.

This sequence joins TRBV30 and TRBJ1-5; possibly TRBD1 for D (6 bases). V was trimmed by 3 bases and J by 6 bases, leaving 12 bases between them. CDR3 size: 13 residues. Germline V gene lookup returns CDR1 GTSNPN and CDR2 SVGIG (reference sequence). The CDR3 region is CAWRQGASQPQHF. The CDR3 DNA reads TGTGCCTGGAGACAGGGAGCCAGTCAGCCCCAGCATTTT.

This chain uses TRBV6-5 with TRBJ2-3; 10 bases are shared with TRBD2. Trimming took 8 bases from V and 5 from J; bases not matched to a gene: 7. The CDR3 sequence is 14 residues long. Germline CDR1 and CDR2: MNHEY and SVGAGI. For the CDR3, the DNA is TGTGCCAGCGCGTCTAGCGGGAGAGGAGATACGCAGTATTTT. Residues: CASASSGRGDTQYF.

The gene calls are TRBV28 and TRBJ1-4; D is unclear. This CDR3 region has 13 residues. The V end lost 5 bases, the J end lost 4 bases, and 8 bases lay between the germline ends. Germline V lookup: CDR1 MDHEN, CDR2 SYDVKM. The CDR3, as DNA: TGTGCCAGCAGTAACGGTGTTAATGAAAAACTGTTTTTT. Translating it yields CASSNGVNEKLFF.

The V and J genes are TRBV18 and TRBJ2-3, with 14 bases aligning to TRBD2. The CDR3 length is 15 residues. V lost 5 bases and J lost 6; bases outside the gene matches: 4. Germline-derived CDR1 and CDR2 are KGHSH and LQKENI. CDR3 DNA: TGTGCCAGCTCATCCGGGACTAGCGGGAGTGATACGCAGTATTTT. Protein sequence: CASSSGTSGSDTQYF.